This TCR beta chain was obtained from a study of blood T cell repertoires in COVID-19. Across the study: Acute-phase and convalescent COVID-19 samples originated in the United States, Italy and Spain. Sources were T cells, B-cell-depleted T cells, or PBMCs; the material itself was cDNA or gDNA.

Germline trimming cut 1 base from V and 4 bases from J; bases unmatched to any gene: 3. The CDR3 loop spans 15 amino acids. CDR1 is KGHSH and CDR2 is LQKENI in the germline V gene. Methods used by the authors: The assay estimated nucleated cells by amplifying reference gene primers. Assay used: immunoSEQ multiplex PCR; TCRdb lists only in-frame clones, some missing. The V and J calls and the clone size are those of that table, but D and trimming were determined from the DNA. Of around 100,000 clones in the sample, 84% were seen once. The sequence was obtained from a human donor in a cohort sampled during active COVID-19. Sequenced material: peripheral blood. The chain employs TRBV18 and TRBJ2-5, with 10 bases fitting TRBD2. CDR3 sequence (DNA): TGTGCCAGCTCACCACTCATAGCGGGGGGAGAGACCCAGTACTTC. This translates into CASSPLIAGGETQYF. The full variable domain, its missing parts supplied by reference TRBV18 and TRBJ2-5, is NAGVMQNPRHLVRRRGQEARLRCSPMKGHSHVYWYRQLPEEGLKFMVYLQKENIIDESGMPKERFSAEFPKEGPSILRIQQVVRGDSAAYFCASSPLIAGGETQYFGPGTRLLVL.